Below, one T cell receptor (beta chain) is given with its context. This entry comes from a study of blood T cell repertoires in COVID-19. In the study overall: T cells, B-cell-depleted T cells, or PBMCs provided the cDNA or gDNA that served as material.

Authors' methods: Reference gene primers were amplified, and this amplification served to estimate nucleated cell counts. TCRdb's table, derived via immunoSEQ multiplex PCR, lists solely in-frame clones and lacks some. V, J and clone size reflect that table, while D and trimming were determined from the DNA. The top ten clones hold roughly 15% of a sample with approximately 80,000 clones, 65% to 85% of them seen once. Deletions cut 2 bases from V and 1 base from J, with 5 bases between. The CDR3 covers 13 residues. Per germline, CDR1 SGHNT and CDR2 YENEEA. The sequenced sample consisted of peripheral blood. The gene calls are TRBV11-3 and TRBJ1-1; no firm D call. This clonotype was sampled from a man between 65 and 85 years old with active or convalescent COVID-19. The CDR3 DNA reads as TGTGCCAGCAGCTTAACACGGAACACTGAAGCTTTCTTT. This sequence encodes CASSLTRNTEAFF.